Listed below are T cell receptor beta chains from one sample, sequenced in a study of T cell changes during pregnancy in multiple sclerosis. TCRdb's copy holds only in-frame clones and misses some; the assay was immunoSEQ multiplex PCR. The sample holds tens of thousands of clones, around nine tenths seen once. Here the sequenced sample was CD4+ T cells from peripheral blood mononuclear cells, taken before pregnancy. The receptors come from a female donor with multiple sclerosis, enrolled in a pregnancy study. CDR3s include the opening cysteine and the closing phenylalanine or tryptophan. D genes are given only for firm matches. Rows give clone size only sometimes, using once, few, many, or a class for an expanded clone.

J gene: TRBJ2-5
D gene: TRBD2
clone size: once
V gene: TRBV18
CDR3 protein: CASSPERGLQETQYF
CDR3 DNA: TGTGCCAGCTCCCCGGAGCGGGGGTTACAAGAGACCCAGTACTTC

J gene: TRBJ2-1
D gene: TRBD1
clone size: -
V gene: TRBV29-1
CDR3 protein: CSAQRQGAGEQFF
CDR3 DNA: TGCAGCGCCCAGAGGCAGGGGGCGGGTGAGCAGTTCTTC

J gene: TRBJ2-5
D gene: TRBD1
clone size: -
V gene: TRBV11-2
CDR3 protein: CASTSTGTGRETQYF
CDR3 DNA: TGTGCCAGCACCTCAACCGGGACAGGGAGGGAGACCCAGTACTTC

J gene: TRBJ1-5
D gene: -
clone size: -
V gene: TRBV7-9
CDR3 protein: CASSSQGGRGSNQPQHF
CDR3 DNA: TGTGCCAGCAGCTCCCAGGGAGGGAGAGGAAGCAATCAGCCCCAGCATTTT

J gene: TRBJ2-3
D gene: TRBD2
clone size: -
V gene: TRBV25-1
CDR3 protein: CASSPRTSDTDTQYF
CDR3 DNA: TGTGCCAGCAGTCCCCGGACTAGCGACACAGATACGCAGTATTTT

J gene: TRBJ2-7
D gene: TRBD1
clone size: -
V gene: TRBV6-6
CDR3 protein: CASSYSGQGLSYEQYF
CDR3 DNA: TGTGCCAGCAGTTACTCGGGACAGGGGCTCTCCTACGAGCAGTACTTC

J gene: TRBJ1-1
D gene: TRBD1
clone size: -
V gene: TRBV19
CDR3 protein: CASSIAGGITEAFF
CDR3 DNA: TGTGCCAGTAGTATAGCAGGGGGCATCACTGAAGCTTTCTTT

J gene: TRBJ2-7
D gene: -
clone size: -
V gene: TRBV4-1
CDR3 protein: CASSQSLSYEQYF
CDR3 DNA: TGCGCCAGCAGCCAGAGCCTCTCCTACGAGCAGTACTTC

J gene: TRBJ2-1
D gene: TRBD2
clone size: -
V gene: TRBV11-2
CDR3 protein: CASSSYRTSGRFHEQFF
CDR3 DNA: TGTGCCAGCAGCTCGTACAGGACTAGCGGGAGGTTCCATGAGCAGTTCTTC

J gene: TRBJ2-7
D gene: -
clone size: once
V gene: TRBV7-6
CDR3 protein: CASSLAQTGTGDEQYF
CDR3 DNA: TGTGCCAGCAGCTTAGCCCAGACAGGGACGGGGGACGAGCAGTACTTC

J gene: TRBJ1-1
D gene: TRBD1
clone size: -
V gene: TRBV19
CDR3 protein: CASSIGTGVTEAFF
CDR3 DNA: TGTGCCAGTAGTATCGGGACAGGGGTCACTGAAGCTTTCTTT

J gene: TRBJ1-1
D gene: -
clone size: -
V gene: TRBV5-1
CDR3 protein: CASRAGNHEAFF
CDR3 DNA: TGCGCCAGCAGAGCAGGGAATCATGAAGCTTTCTTT

J gene: TRBJ1-1
D gene: -
clone size: -
V gene: TRBV5-1
CDR3 protein: CASRSVGMNTEAFF
CDR3 DNA: TGCGCCAGCAGGTCGGTGGGCATGAACACTGAAGCTTTCTTT

J gene: TRBJ2-5
D gene: -
clone size: -
V gene: TRBV29-1
CDR3 protein: CSVYSRYQETQYF
CDR3 DNA: TGCAGCGTTTACAGCCGGTACCAAGAGACCCAGTACTTC

J gene: TRBJ2-1
D gene: TRBD2
clone size: -
V gene: TRBV28
CDR3 protein: CASRPGTSGRNEQFF
CDR3 DNA: TGTGCCAGCAGGCCTGGGACTAGCGGAAGGAATGAGCAGTTCTTC

J gene: TRBJ2-7
D gene: TRBD1
clone size: -
V gene: TRBV5-4
CDR3 protein: CASSPRTGGSYEQYF
CDR3 DNA: TGTGCCAGCAGCCCTCGGACAGGGGGCTCCTACGAGCAGTACTTC

J gene: TRBJ1-5
D gene: TRBD1
clone size: -
V gene: TRBV23-1
CDR3 protein: CASSHPDRRVYSNQPQHF
CDR3 DNA: TGCGCCAGCAGTCACCCGGACAGGCGCGTATATAGCAATCAGCCCCAGCATTTT

J gene: TRBJ2-3
D gene: -
clone size: -
V gene: TRBV30
CDR3 protein: CAWSGGKRSSTSTDTQYF
CDR3 DNA: TGTGCCTGGAGTGGAGGGAAGCGGTCAAGCACGAGCACAGATACGCAGTATTTT

J gene: TRBJ2-1
D gene: TRBD2
clone size: -
V gene: TRBV10-3
CDR3 protein: CAISGGLAANNEQFF
CDR3 DNA: TGTGCCATCAGTGGGGGACTAGCGGCAAACAATGAGCAGTTCTTC

J gene: TRBJ2-7
D gene: TRBD2
clone size: once
V gene: TRBV5-1
CDR3 protein: CASSPSGTISYEQYF
CDR3 DNA: TGCGCCAGCAGCCCAAGCGGGACGATCTCCTACGAGCAGTACTTC

J gene: TRBJ1-3
D gene: TRBD1
clone size: -
V gene: TRBV5-1
CDR3 protein: CASSPQGATRRNTIYF
CDR3 DNA: TGCGCCAGCAGCCCCCAGGGGGCCACCCGCCGAAACACCATATATTTT

J gene: TRBJ2-7
D gene: -
clone size: -
V gene: TRBV6-6
CDR3 protein: CASSYSRTVYEQYF
CDR3 DNA: TGTGCCAGCAGTTACTCGAGAACGGTCTACGAGCAGTACTTC

J gene: TRBJ2-6
D gene: TRBD2
clone size: -
V gene: TRBV30
CDR3 protein: CATGGDLSGANVLTF
CDR3 DNA: TGTGCTACGGGGGGGGACCTCTCTGGGGCCAACGTCCTGACTTTC

J gene: TRBJ2-3
D gene: TRBD1
clone size: -
V gene: TRBV7-9
CDR3 protein: CASSLEGQGWSDTQYF
CDR3 DNA: TGTGCCAGCAGCTTAGAGGGACAGGGGTGGTCAGATACGCAGTATTTT

J gene: TRBJ1-5
D gene: -
clone size: -
V gene: TRBV2
CDR3 protein: CASSEARGAGQPQHF
CDR3 DNA: TGTGCCAGCAGTGAAGCGCGTGGCGCGGGGCAGCCCCAGCATTTT

J gene: TRBJ2-6
D gene: -
clone size: -
V gene: TRBV18
CDR3 protein: CASSPAVGANVLTF
CDR3 DNA: TGTGCCAGCTCACCAGCGGTTGGGGCCAACGTCCTGACTTTC

J gene: TRBJ1-1
D gene: -
clone size: -
V gene: TRBV5-1
CDR3 protein: CASSQRGGHRSGTEAFF
CDR3 DNA: TGCGCCAGCAGCCAACGGGGGGGCCACCGGTCGGGCACTGAAGCTTTCTTT

J gene: TRBJ2-3
D gene: TRBD2
clone size: -
V gene: TRBV15
CDR3 protein: CATSRGTSRYTDTQYF
CDR3 DNA: TGTGCCACCAGCAGAGGGACTAGCAGGTACACAGATACGCAGTATTTT

J gene: TRBJ2-1
D gene: TRBD2
clone size: -
V gene: TRBV27
CDR3 protein: CASSSPSGRRYNEQFF
CDR3 DNA: TGTGCCAGCAGTTCGCCTAGCGGGAGGAGGTACAATGAGCAGTTCTTC

J gene: TRBJ2-7
D gene: TRBD1
clone size: -
V gene: TRBV5-1
CDR3 protein: CASSLQGGEQYF
CDR3 DNA: TGCGCCAGCAGTTTACAGGGGGGCGAGCAGTACTTC

J gene: TRBJ2-7
D gene: TRBD2
clone size: -
V gene: TRBV7-2
CDR3 protein: CASSLVSGRNNYEQYF
CDR3 DNA: TGTGCCAGCAGCTTAGTTAGCGGGAGGAACAACTACGAGCAGTACTTC

J gene: TRBJ2-2
D gene: TRBD1
clone size: once
V gene: TRBV6-5
CDR3 protein: CASSSRQGRRSELFF
CDR3 DNA: TGTGCCAGCAGTTCTCGACAGGGTCGAAGGTCGGAGCTGTTTTTT

J gene: TRBJ1-1
D gene: -
clone size: -
V gene: TRBV2
CDR3 protein: CASSENGREAFF
CDR3 DNA: TGTGCCAGCAGTGAAAACGGTCGAGAAGCTTTCTTT

J gene: TRBJ2-1
D gene: -
clone size: -
V gene: TRBV5-1
CDR3 protein: CASSLDRSQNEQFF
CDR3 DNA: TGCGCCAGCAGCTTGGACAGGAGCCAAAATGAGCAGTTCTTC

J gene: TRBJ2-2
D gene: TRBD2
clone size: -
V gene: TRBV7-7
CDR3 protein: CASSPGLAGGANTGELFF
CDR3 DNA: TGTGCCAGCAGCCCAGGACTAGCGGGGGGGGCGAACACCGGGGAGCTGTTTTTT

J gene: TRBJ2-5
D gene: TRBD2
clone size: -
V gene: TRBV5-8
CDR3 protein: CASSLGSGSSSETQYF
CDR3 DNA: TGTGCCAGCAGCTTAGGTAGCGGGAGTTCGTCAGAGACCCAGTACTTC

J gene: TRBJ2-7
D gene: -
clone size: -
V gene: TRBV19
CDR3 protein: CASSRILSSYEQYF
CDR3 DNA: TGTGCCAGTAGTCGTATCCTAAGCTCCTACGAGCAGTACTTC

J gene: TRBJ1-4
D gene: TRBD1
clone size: once
V gene: TRBV6-5
CDR3 protein: CASSKGQGFQKLFF
CDR3 DNA: TGTGCCAGCAGCAAAGGACAGGGGTTTCAAAAACTGTTTTTT

J gene: TRBJ1-5
D gene: TRBD1
clone size: -
V gene: TRBV5-8
CDR3 protein: CASSLGTGVIQPQHF
CDR3 DNA: TGTGCCAGCAGCCTAGGGACAGGGGTTATTCAGCCCCAGCATTTT

J gene: TRBJ2-7
D gene: -
clone size: -
V gene: TRBV2
CDR3 protein: CASSKTASYEQYF
CDR3 DNA: TGTGCCAGCAGCAAGACAGCCTCCTACGAGCAGTACTTC

J gene: TRBJ2-3
D gene: -
clone size: -
V gene: TRBV5-4
CDR3 protein: CASSSLRIRGDTDTQYF
CDR3 DNA: TGTGCCAGCAGCTCGCTACGGATTAGGGGTGACACAGATACGCAGTATTTT

J gene: TRBJ1-1
D gene: -
clone size: -
V gene: TRBV30
CDR3 protein: CAWSASQGGTEAFF
CDR3 DNA: TGTGCCTGGAGTGCCAGCCAGGGAGGGACTGAAGCTTTCTTT

J gene: TRBJ1-5
D gene: -
clone size: -
V gene: TRBV7-9
CDR3 protein: CASGQSNQPQHF
CDR3 DNA: TGTGCCAGCGGGCAGAGCAATCAGCCCCAGCATTTT

J gene: TRBJ1-1
D gene: TRBD1
clone size: few
V gene: TRBV18
CDR3 protein: CASSSTGTGNTEAFF
CDR3 DNA: TGTGCCAGCTCATCAACCGGGACAGGGAACACTGAAGCTTTCTTT

J gene: TRBJ1-4
D gene: -
clone size: -
V gene: TRBV29-1
CDR3 protein: CSAYMGEKLFF
CDR3 DNA: TGCAGCGCCTATATGGGCGAAAAACTGTTTTTT

J gene: TRBJ1-2
D gene: -
clone size: -
V gene: TRBV30
CDR3 protein: CAWSAQFRDTYGYTF
CDR3 DNA: TGTGCCTGGAGTGCCCAATTCCGGGACACTTATGGCTACACCTTC

J gene: TRBJ2-1
D gene: TRBD1
clone size: -
V gene: TRBV7-7
CDR3 protein: CASSLSDRGEYNEQFF
CDR3 DNA: TGTGCCAGCAGCTTATCGGACAGGGGCGAATACAATGAGCAGTTCTTC